This TCR beta chain came from a study of OX40 agonist ivuxolimab in advanced cancers. Whole-study results and caveats: Relative to CD4+, CD8+ T cells held more expanded clones on average. Some of the lowest clonal expansion was seen in partial responders at 0.1-3.0 mg/kg. Researchers did not determine the expanded peripheral T cells' antigen specificity.

CDR1 is SGHTA, CDR2 FQGNSA, per germline. V lost 7 bases and J 2 bases, leaving 14 bases between the germline ends. The CDR3 extends over 14 amino acids. A word on this clone: Its cognate antigen is unknown.

Produced via immunoSEQ multiplex PCR; TCRdb's table is partial and in-frame only. The sample gives under 70,000 clones, 85% of which show up once; less than 5% is in the top ten. The source material was CD4+ or CD8+ T cells sorted from blood, sampled in a trial of the OX40 agonist ivuxolimab. The V gene is TRBV7-2, the J gene TRBJ1-1; D call uncertain. This receptor was identified in an adult with an advanced solid tumor such as melanoma, head and neck, liver or kidney cancer. For the CDR3, the DNA is TGTGCCAGCACCCAATTGCCCCCAAACACTGAAGCTTTCTTT. Its translation: CASTQLPPNTEAFF.